These 30 T cell receptor beta chains came from one sample sequenced in a study of cytomegalovirus exposure and HLA in healthy donors. Only in-frame clones appear in the TCRdb table, and some are missing; sequencing was by immunoSEQ multiplex PCR. The sample has roughly 190,000 clones; around 86% are singletons. The sample consisted of PBMCs. These receptor sequences come from a man under 40 in good health and CMV-seropositive.

This chain joins TRBV6-4 and TRBJ1-6; TRBD1 agrees at 7 bases. This CDR3 is built from 13 residues. CDR1 MRHNA and CDR2 SNTAGT come from the germline V gene. J lost 7 bases, V lost 5 bases, and 2 bases had no gene match. For the CDR3, the DNA is TGTGCCAGCAGTACAGGGGACAATTCACCCCTCCACTTT. Translated: CASSTGDNSPLHF.

The chain joins TRBV2 to TRBJ2-5; D possibly corresponds to TRBD2 (6 bases). This CDR3 spans 13 amino acids. Germline V gene data show CDR1 as SNHLY and CDR2 as FYNNEI. V lost 7 bases and J 5 bases, leaving 14 bases between the germline ends. The CDR3 DNA sequence: TGTGCCAGCAAGGGCGGGGCTGGGGAGACCCAGTACTTC. Amino acid sequence: CASKGGAGETQYF.

This clone was observed a few times. V and J are TRBV5-1 and TRBJ2-7; D is ambiguous. Germline V lookup: CDR1 SGHRS, CDR2 YFSETQ. V gave up 0 bases and J gave up 2 bases, with 6 bases separating them. The CDR3 is made up of 13 amino acids. CDR3 DNA: TGCGCCAGCAGCTTGGCTCCGACCTACGAGCAGTACTTC. This codes for CASSLAPTYEQYF.

This clone has only a few counts. This CDR3 reads CASPTGGNEKLFF. Written as DNA, the CDR3 is TGTGCCAGCCCGACAGGGGGGAATGAAAAACTGTTTTTT. This rearrangement joins TRBV2 to TRBJ1-4; 9 bases line up with TRBD1. Trimming cost V 8 bases and J 5 bases; bases outside gene matches: 3. The germline V gene has CDR1 SNHLY and CDR2 FYNNEI. The CDR3 is 13 residues long.

This chain uses TRBV6-5 with TRBJ1-1; D is unresolved. The germline V and J ends were trimmed by 6 bases and 12 bases, with 23 bases remaining between them. There are 14 residues in the CDR3. CDR1 and CDR2 from the germline V gene are MNHEY and SVGAGI. CDR3 DNA sequence: TGTGCCAGCAGATCAGGACGGACGTCCTCCCTTCCTTTCTTT. Encoded protein: CASRSGRTSSLPFF.

This chain links TRBV28 with TRBJ1-3; unclear D gene. V was pared by 5 bases and J by 0 bases, with 8 bases between. CDR1 and CDR2 from the germline V gene are MDHEN and SYDVKM. CDR3 length: 14 residues. Here the CDR3 DNA reads TGTGCCAGCAGTCCAGTCGGCTCTGGAAACACCATATATTTT. This codes for CASSPVGSGNTIYF. The full variable domain, in which reference TRBV28 and TRBJ1-3 provide the parts outside the CDR3, is DVKVTQSSRYLVKRTGEKVFLECVQDMDHENMFWYRQDPGLGLRLIYFSYDVKMKEKGDIPEGYSVSREKKERFSLILESASTNQTSMYLCASSPVGSGNTIYFGEGSWLTVV.

The gene calls are TRBV5-6 and TRBJ2-3; maybe TRBD2 (6 bases). Between the trimmed V and J ends, which lost 4 bases and 2 bases, there was a span of 14 bases. The CDR3 length is 15 residues. Germline CDR1 and CDR2: SGHDT and YYEEEE. The CDR3 nucleotides read TGTGCCAGCAGCCGACGAGGGCGGGACACAGATACGCAGTATTTT. As protein: CASSRRGRDTDTQYF.

The chain carries TRBV21-1 and TRBJ1-1. TRBV21-1 is flagged as a pseudogene. The CDR3 contains 14 residues. The CDR3 DNA reads as TGTGCCAGAGACACGGGCAGATTTCGCACTGAAGCTTTCTTT. Translated: CARDTGRFRTEAFF.

This chain links TRBV7-2 with TRBJ1-6; D is uncertain. V shed 5 bases and J shed 7 bases, with 12 bases lying between them. The germline V gene encodes CDR1 SGHTA and CDR2 FQGNSA. The CDR3 has 14 residues. CDR3 DNA: TGTGCCAGCAGCACCATTGTCGGAAATTCACCCCTCCACTTT. Its translation is CASSTIVGNSPLHF.

This clone has a handful of counts. The rearrangement links TRBV10-3 to TRBJ2-3, with 11 bases aligning to TRBD2. This CDR3 is 15 amino acids long. V was clipped by 2 bases and J by 6 bases; unmatched bases: 4. Germline V CDR1 and CDR2: ENHRY, SYGVKD. The DNA of the CDR3 is TGTGCCATCAGTGAGGGTCTAGCGGGGGGCGATACGCAGTATTTT. Translating gives CAISEGLAGGDTQYF.

The V and J genes are TRBV20-1 and TRBJ2-2; possibly TRBD2 for D (5 bases). Trimming took off 7 bases at V and 7 bases at J, with 10 bases between the two ends. CDR3 length: 11 amino acids. CDR1 and CDR2 (germline): DFQATT, SNEGSKA (reference sequence). The CDR3 is CSGRLSGELFF. The DNA for the CDR3 is TGCAGTGGGAGACTAAGCGGGGAGCTGTTTTTT.

The rearrangement links TRBV9 to TRBJ2-3; 8 nucleotides match TRBD2. The germline V gene has CDR1 SGDLS and CDR2 YYNGEE. The CDR3 spans 16 residues. Trimming removed 10 bases from V and 0 bases from J; junction bases left unmatched: 13. DNA for the CDR3: TGTGCCTCTACGAGGGCTAGCGGGCTTAGCACAGATACGCAGTATTTT. This sequence encodes CASTRASGLSTDTQYF.

The chain joins TRBV5-4 to TRBJ1-2, with D maybe TRBD1 (6 bases). Germline CDR1 and CDR2: SGHNT and YYREEE (reference sequence). This CDR3 has 13 amino acids. Trimming removed 0 bases at V and 6 bases at J, with 9 bases between. The CDR3 spells CASSLVGADGYTF. CDR3 in DNA: TGTGCCAGCAGCTTGGTGGGGGCTGATGGCTACACCTTC.

The gene calls are TRBV5-8 and TRBJ1-1, with D uncertain. Germline V gene lookup returns CDR1 SGHTS and CDR2 YDEGEE. The CDR3 has 16 residues. Trimming removed 4 bases at V and 2 bases at J, with 18 bases between. The CDR3 DNA reads as TGTGCCAGCAGCGACACCCCCGGTAGGCCAAACACTGAAGCTTTCTTT. It translates to CASSDTPGRPNTEAFF.

V gene TRBV28 combines with J gene TRBJ2-5, with TRBD1 matching 7 bases. Germline-derived CDR1 and CDR2 are MDHEN and SYDVKM. The V segment lost 9 bases and the J segment 1 base; nucleotides outside the gene matches: 5. CDR3 length equals 13 residues. Written as DNA, the CDR3 is TGTGCCAGTAACAGGGGAACCCAAGAGACCCAGTACTTC. This gives the protein CASNRGTQETQYF.

The genes are TRBV5-4 and TRBJ1-2; no reliable D call. V was clipped by 3 bases and J by 5 bases, with 17 bases between them. There are 15 residues in the CDR3. Germline V CDR1 and CDR2: SGHNT, YYREEE (reference sequence). CDR3 loop: CASSSRGSWEYGYTF. In DNA form, the CDR3 reads TGTGCCAGCAGCTCAAGAGGGAGTTGGGAATATGGCTACACCTTC. The full variable domain, in which reference TRBV5-4 and TRBJ1-2 provide the parts outside the CDR3, is ETGVTQSPTHLIKTRGQQVTLRCSSQSGHNTVSWYQQALGQGPQFIFQYYREEENGRGNFPPRFSGLQFPNYSSELNVNALELDDSALYLCASSSRGSWEYGYTFGSGTRLTVV.

A word on this clone: This specimen includes other DNA sequences encoding the same CDR3. The chain has TRBV5-1 and TRBJ1-1, with D unresolved. V was trimmed by 1 base and J by 3 bases, leaving 7 bases between them. Per germline, CDR1 SGHRS and CDR2 YFSETQ. This CDR3 is built from 13 residues. This chain's CDR3 is CASSLLGHTEAFF. The CDR3 coding sequence is TGCGCCAGCAGCTTGTTAGGGCACACTGAAGCTTTCTTT.

The chain has TRBV6-5 and TRBJ1-1; 7 bases match TRBD1. Germline CDR1 reads MNHEY; CDR2 reads SVGAGI. V was pared by 5 bases and J by 2 bases, with 5 bases of the junction left unmatched. This CDR3 contains 14 residues. Here the CDR3 DNA reads TGTGCCAGCAGTCCCCGACAGGGCAACACTGAAGCTTTCTTT. It codes for CASSPRQGNTEAFF.

This rearrangement joins TRBV5-1 to TRBJ2-1; TRBD1 aligns across 8 bases. Germline CDR1 SGHRS, CDR2 YFSETQ. V was clipped by 4 bases and J by 6 bases; unmatched bases: 12. CDR3 length: 16 amino acids. CDR3 protein: CASSLEGQALSNEQFF. The DNA for the CDR3 is TGCGCCAGCAGCCTTGAGGGACAGGCCCTAAGCAATGAGCAGTTCTTC.

Only one count was recorded for this clone. The V and J genes are TRBV2 and TRBJ2-7, with D unresolved. Germline V gives CDR1 SNHLY, CDR2 FYNNEI. The CDR3 has 16 residues. The germline V and J ends were trimmed by 5 bases and 4 bases, with 21 bases remaining between them. The CDR3 nucleotides read TGTGCCAGCAGTTTCACGATGACCACACAGAGTTACGAGCAGTACTTC. Its translation is CASSFTMTTQSYEQYF.

The V call is TRBV19, the J call TRBJ2-1; D may match TRBD1 or TRBD2 (6 bases each). Germline values: CDR1 LNHDA, CDR2 SQIVND (reference sequence). The CDR3 runs to 17 residues. V lost 3 bases to trimming and J lost 0 bases, with 15 bases between them. Written as DNA, the CDR3 is TGTGCCAGTAGTATGGGGGCACTAGCCCCCTCCTACAATGAGCAGTTCTTC. This codes for CASSMGALAPSYNEQFF.

The V and J genes are TRBV5-4 and TRBJ2-7; D is unresolved. Germline lookup yields CDR1 SGHNT and CDR2 YYREEE (reference sequence). This CDR3 contains 13 residues. V was cut by 3 bases and J by 1 base, with 8 bases left in between. As DNA, the CDR3 is TGTGCCAGCAGCTCCCGGTGGTCCTACGAGCAGTACTTC. Its protein is CASSSRWSYEQYF. The full variable domain, with the rest looked up from reference TRBV5-4 and TRBJ2-7, is ETGVTQSPTHLIKTRGQQVTLRCSSQSGHNTVSWYQQALGQGPQFIFQYYREEENGRGNFPPRFSGLQFPNYSSELNVNALELDDSALYLCASSSRWSYEQYFGPGTRLTVT.

This clone was seen only a few times. The CDR3 nucleotides are TGTGCCAGCAGTTACGGGACAGGGGCTGAAGCTTTCTTT. This translates into CASSYGTGAEAFF. The rearrangement joins TRBV11-3 to TRBJ1-1; 10 nucleotides agree with TRBD1. In germline, CDR1 is SGHNT, CDR2 YENEEA. The CDR3 totals 13 residues. J was trimmed by 6 bases and V by 6 bases; bases with no gene match: 4.

This clone appeared a few times. The rearrangement uses TRBV6-6 and TRBJ1-2; D remains ambiguous. Trimming removed 4 bases at V and 0 bases at J, with 9 bases between. CDR3 size: 14 residues. Germline CDR1 MNHNY, CDR2 SVGAGI (reference sequence). The CDR3 loop is CASSSGGTNYGYTF. The DNA for the CDR3 is TGTGCCAGCAGTTCGGGTGGGACTAACTATGGCTACACCTTC.

The chain links TRBV28 to TRBJ1-5; D ambiguous. Germline V gives CDR1 MDHEN, CDR2 SYDVKM. The CDR3 runs to 16 residues. Trimming shortened V by 2 bases and J by 0 bases, and 11 bases separated the two germline ends. CDR3 protein: CASSLDGRYSNQPQHF. The CDR3 DNA reads as TGTGCCAGCAGTTTAGACGGCAGGTATAGCAATCAGCCCCAGCATTTT.

V and J are TRBV6-5 and TRBJ1-2, with D possibly TRBD1 on 5 matching bases. This CDR3 region has 10 residues. V lost 10 bases to trimming and J lost 3 bases, with 6 bases between them. Germline V gene data show CDR1 as MNHEY and CDR2 as SVGAGI. The CDR3 reads CATRDYGYTF. In nucleotides, the CDR3 is TGTGCCACCAGGGACTATGGCTACACCTTC.

The V gene is TRBV2, the J gene TRBJ1-1, with a weak D call TRBD1 (5 bases). V was pared by 7 bases and J by 1 base, with 10 bases between. Germline-derived CDR1 and CDR2 are SNHLY and FYNNEI. This CDR3 is built from 13 residues. The CDR3 loop is CASIAQENTEAFF. The CDR3 bases are TGTGCCAGCATTGCACAGGAGAACACTGAAGCTTTCTTT. Using reference TRBV2 and TRBJ1-1 for the parts outside the CDR3, the full variable domain is EPEVTQTPSHQVTQMGQEVILRCVPISNHLYFYWYRQILGQKVEFLVSFYNNEISEKSEIFDDQFSVERPDGSNFTLKIRSTKLEDSAMYFCASIAQENTEAFFGQGTRLTVV.

This sequence joins TRBV9 and TRBJ2-2; tentative D call: TRBD2 (7 bases). V lost 5 bases and J 7 bases, leaving 18 bases between the germline ends. This CDR3 contains 15 residues. From germline, CDR1 is SGDLS and CDR2 YYNGEE. Here the CDR3 reads CASSPGEGRSGELFF. Written as DNA, the CDR3 is TGTGCCAGCAGTCCAGGGGAGGGGCGGAGCGGGGAGCTGTTTTTT.

The chain carries TRBV5-1 and TRBJ1-2, with D possibly being TRBD1 (6 bases). Germline loops: CDR1 SGHRS, CDR2 YFSETQ. This CDR3 region has 16 residues. V lost 4 bases and J 4 bases, leaving 20 bases between the germline ends. Here the CDR3 DNA reads TGCGCCAGCAGCCCAGAAGTACAGGGATTCGGCTATGGCTACACCTTC. This sequence encodes CASSPEVQGFGYGYTF.

The V call is TRBV19, the J call TRBJ2-1; TRBD2 matches 9 bases. Losses at the gene ends were 6 bases for V and 6 bases for J; bases not matched to a gene: 6. CDR1 and CDR2 from the germline V gene are LNHDA and SQIVND (reference sequence). This CDR3 is 14 amino acids long. The CDR3 sequence: CASSQGLAGNEQFF. CDR3 bases: TGTGCCAGTAGCCAGGGACTAGCTGGCAATGAGCAGTTCTTC.